This T cell receptor (beta chain) was obtained from a study of blood T cell repertoires in COVID-19. The wider study: Material from acute and convalescent COVID-19 was sourced from the United States, Italy and Spain. T cells, B-cell-depleted T cells, or PBMCs supplied cDNA or gDNA.

CDR1 is SQVTM, CDR2 ANQGSEA, per germline. Trimming removed 3 bases at V and 1 base at J, with 15 bases between. This CDR3 has 15 residues. Original methodology: From reference gene primer amplification, estimates of nucleated cell counts were derived. The table came from immunoSEQ multiplex PCR; TCRdb's copy has only in-frame clones and leaves some out. V and J calls and clone size follow that table, whereas D and trimming were derived from the DNA. The sample includes about 150,000 clones, more than 75% of them seen just once. In this sample, this clone turned up a few times. Sequencing was done on a sample of peripheral blood. This TCR derives from a man at least 80 years old with acute or convalescent COVID-19. The V call is TRBV29-1, the J call TRBJ1-1, with TRBD1 as a possible D gene (5 bases). CDR3 bases: TGCAGCGTTGAGGGGGGGGGAAGATCGAACACTGAAGCTTTCTTT. Translation gives CSVEGGGRSNTEAFF.